The 14 T cell receptor beta chains below all came from one sample that was sequenced in a study of blood T cells in healthy people across ages. A J-beta primer mix and a sample-barcoded 5' primer were used in a second PCR of about 7 to 12 cycles. TCRdb called the 5' RACE reads again in MiXCR, with one record for every CDR3 protein. Of more than 450,000 distinct CDR3 sequences in the sample, approximately 26% were seen once. This sample also belongs to another study, concerning T cells of mothers and their children.

The specimen sequenced was blood. All receptors derive from a boy under 10 years old in good health.

This clonotype occurred a few times. This rearrangement joins TRBV20-1 to TRBJ1-2; D is unresolved. Trimming took off 6 bases at V and 1 base at J, with 12 bases between the two ends. CDR3 length: 13 amino acids. Per germline, CDR1 DFQATT and CDR2 SNEGSKA (reference sequence). The CDR3 nucleotides are TGCAGTGCCTTTGCGCGGAGTAACTATGGCTACACCTTC. This sequence encodes CSAFARSNYGYTF.

The chain joins TRBV10-3 to TRBJ2-7; D is possibly TRBD1 (6 bases). The J call may not be correct, given that the DNA end is closer to TRBJ2-1. CDR1 ENHRY and CDR2 SYGVKD come from the germline V gene. The CDR3 has 14 residues. CDR3 in DNA: TGTGCCATCAGTGCCGGACAGAGCCACAATGAGCAGTTCTTC. Translating gives CAISAGQSHNEQFF.

V is TRBV30 and J is TRBJ1-2, with D unclear. This CDR3 has 11 residues. Between the trimmed V and J ends, which lost 4 bases and 2 bases, there was a span of 5 bases. From germline, CDR1 is GTSNPN and CDR2 SVGIG (reference sequence). The CDR3 sequence: CAWMRNYGYTF. In nucleotides, the CDR3 is TGTGCCTGGATGAGGAACTATGGCTACACCTTC.

The rearrangement uses TRBV24-1 and TRBJ1-2; the D is unclear. Trimming stripped 12 bases from V and 6 bases from J, with 13 bases between. The germline V gene has CDR1 KGHDR and CDR2 SFDVKD. The CDR3 is made up of 11 amino acids. For the CDR3, the DNA is TGTGCCGCCGGTGGCAGCGATGGCTACACCTTC. Its translation is CAAGGSDGYTF.

V and J are TRBV5-5 and TRBJ2-5; D remains unclear. V lost 2 bases and J 4 bases, leaving 6 bases between the germline ends. CDR3 size: 12 residues. The germline CDR1 and CDR2 sequences are SGHKS and YYEKEE (reference sequence). DNA for the CDR3: TGTGCCAGCAGCTTTAGGGCAGAGACCCAGTACTTC. Protein product: CASSFRAETQYF.

This clonotype was seen repeatedly, ten times or more. The V call is TRBV5-5, the J call TRBJ2-2, with TRBD2 matching 9 bases. CDR3 length: 14 residues. After removal of 5 bases from V and 1 base from J, the junction contained 0 bases not matched to a gene. The germline V gene has CDR1 SGHKS and CDR2 YYEKEE (reference sequence). CDR3 amino acids: CASRLAGNTGELFF. CDR3 DNA sequence: TGTGCCAGCAGACTAGCGGGGAACACCGGGGAGCTGTTTTTT.

This chain links TRBV7-2 with TRBJ1-2; a possible D gene is TRBD1 (5 bases). Germline CDR1 and CDR2: SGHTA and FQGNSA. This CDR3 is 16 amino acids long. Trimming left V 3 bases short and J 5 bases short, with 19 bases between. The CDR3 DNA sequence: TGTGCCAGCAGCTTCTCCTTTCCGACAGCAGGATATGGCTACACCTTC. Amino acid sequence: CASSFSFPTAGYGYTF.

The chain links TRBV6-1 to TRBJ2-1; no firm D call. The DNA end is more similar to TRBJ2-7, so the J call may be wrong. Germline V lookup: CDR1 MNHNS, CDR2 SASEGT. There are 14 residues in the CDR3. The CDR3 region has the DNA TGTGCCAGCAGTGAAGCGGGTGGGACCTACGAGCAGTACTTC. It is translated as CASSEAGGTYEQYF.

There are a few counts of this clonotype. The chain is built from TRBV7-2 and TRBJ1-2; TRBD1 agrees at 8 bases. V lost 6 bases and J lost 4; bases outside the gene matches: 10. This CDR3 contains 15 residues. Germline V lookup: CDR1 SGHTA, CDR2 FQGNSA. The CDR3 region has the DNA TGTGCCAGCAGACCAGGGGGCGCAGAGGGCTATGGCTACACCTTC. It yields the protein CASRPGGAEGYGYTF.

Comments on this clonotype: One end of the junction does not line up with germline, which may come from a read error. V and J are TRBV9 and TRBJ1-2; no reliable D call. The CDR3 extends over 12 amino acids. CDR1 SGDLS and CDR2 YYNGEE come from the germline V gene. The CDR3 is CASSVVTSPLIF. In nucleotides, the CDR3 is TGTGCCAGCAGCGTAGTAACCAGCCCCCTAATCTTC.

The CDR3 region is CASSYSTQNVRTQYF. The CDR3 DNA sequence: TGTGCCAGCAGTTACTCGACCCAGAATGTGCGGACCCAGTACTTC. The chain combines TRBV6-5 with TRBJ2-5; D gene uncertain. Between the trimmed V and J ends, which lost 0 bases and 7 bases, there was a span of 15 bases. CDR3 size: 15 residues. Germline assignment: CDR1 MNHEY and CDR2 SVGAGI.

The chain links TRBV30 to TRBJ2-5, with 7 bases that match TRBD2. Gene TRBJ2-1 matches the end of the DNA better, so the J call may be wrong. Germline-derived CDR1 and CDR2 are GTSNPN and SVGIG (reference sequence). The CDR3 has 15 amino acids. The CDR3 nucleotides read TGTGCCTGGAGTGTGGGGCTAGCGGACTACAATGAGCAGTTCTTC. The encoded protein is CAWSVGLADYNEQFF.

At least ten counts were recorded for this clonotype. The chain has TRBV28 and TRBJ2-5; 9 nucleotides agree with TRBD2. The germline CDR1 and CDR2 sequences are MDHEN and SYDVKM. The ends lost 8 bases at V and 2 bases at J; junction bases unmatched: 9. The CDR3 runs 15 residues. CDR3 DNA: TGTGCCAGCTCCTCGGCTAGCGGGGATCAAGAGACCCAGTACTTC. It specifies CASSSASGDQETQYF.

The chain couples TRBV5-1 to TRBJ1-5; D gene unclear. CDR1 is SGHRS, CDR2 YFSETQ, per germline. The CDR3 extends over 14 amino acids. Trimming removed 4 bases at V and 4 bases at J, with 12 bases between. In nucleotides, the CDR3 is TGCGCCAGCAGCCAAGGAGGAGGGAATCAGCCCCAGCATTTT. Translation gives CASSQGGGNQPQHF.